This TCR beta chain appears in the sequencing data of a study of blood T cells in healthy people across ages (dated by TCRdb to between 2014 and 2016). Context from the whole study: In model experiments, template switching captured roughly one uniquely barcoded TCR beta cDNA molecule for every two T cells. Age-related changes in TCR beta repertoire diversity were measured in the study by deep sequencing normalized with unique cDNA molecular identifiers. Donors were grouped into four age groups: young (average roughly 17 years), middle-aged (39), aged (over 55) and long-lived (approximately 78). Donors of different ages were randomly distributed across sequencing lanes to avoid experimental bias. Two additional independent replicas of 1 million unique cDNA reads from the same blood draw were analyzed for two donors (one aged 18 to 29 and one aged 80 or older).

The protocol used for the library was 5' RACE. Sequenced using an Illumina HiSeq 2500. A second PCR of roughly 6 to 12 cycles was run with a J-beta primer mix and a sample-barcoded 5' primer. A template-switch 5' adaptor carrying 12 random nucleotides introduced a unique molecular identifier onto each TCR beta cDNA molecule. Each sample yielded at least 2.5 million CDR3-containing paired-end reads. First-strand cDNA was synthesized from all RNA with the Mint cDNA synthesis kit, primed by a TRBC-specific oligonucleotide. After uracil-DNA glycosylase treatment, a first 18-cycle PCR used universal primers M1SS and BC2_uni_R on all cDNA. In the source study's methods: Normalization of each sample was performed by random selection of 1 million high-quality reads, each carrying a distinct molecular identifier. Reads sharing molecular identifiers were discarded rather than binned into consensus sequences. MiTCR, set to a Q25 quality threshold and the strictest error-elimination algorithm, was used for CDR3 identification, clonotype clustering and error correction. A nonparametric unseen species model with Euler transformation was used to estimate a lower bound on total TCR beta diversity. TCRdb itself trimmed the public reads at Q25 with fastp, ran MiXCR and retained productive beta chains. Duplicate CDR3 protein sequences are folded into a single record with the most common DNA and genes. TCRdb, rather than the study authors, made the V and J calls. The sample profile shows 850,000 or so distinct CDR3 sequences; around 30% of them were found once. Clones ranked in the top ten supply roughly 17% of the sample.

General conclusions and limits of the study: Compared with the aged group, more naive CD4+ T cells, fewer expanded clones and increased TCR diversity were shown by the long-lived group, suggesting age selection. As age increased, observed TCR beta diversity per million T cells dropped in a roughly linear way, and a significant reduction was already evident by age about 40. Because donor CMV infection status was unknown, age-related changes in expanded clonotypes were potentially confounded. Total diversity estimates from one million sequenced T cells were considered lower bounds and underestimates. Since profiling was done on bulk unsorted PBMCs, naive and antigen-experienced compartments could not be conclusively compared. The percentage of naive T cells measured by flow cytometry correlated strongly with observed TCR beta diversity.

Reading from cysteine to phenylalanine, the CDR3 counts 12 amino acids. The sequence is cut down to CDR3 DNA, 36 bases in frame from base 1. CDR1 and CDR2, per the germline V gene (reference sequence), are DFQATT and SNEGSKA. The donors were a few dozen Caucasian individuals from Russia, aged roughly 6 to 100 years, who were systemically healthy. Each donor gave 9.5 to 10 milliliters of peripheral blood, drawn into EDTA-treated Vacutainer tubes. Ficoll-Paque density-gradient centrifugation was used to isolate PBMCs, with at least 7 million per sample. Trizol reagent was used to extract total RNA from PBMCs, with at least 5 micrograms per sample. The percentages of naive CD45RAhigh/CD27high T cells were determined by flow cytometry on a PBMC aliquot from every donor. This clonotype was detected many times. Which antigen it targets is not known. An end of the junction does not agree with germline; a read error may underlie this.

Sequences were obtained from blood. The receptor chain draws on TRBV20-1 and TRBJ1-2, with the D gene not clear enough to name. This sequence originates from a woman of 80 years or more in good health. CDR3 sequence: CSARDRTGGYTF. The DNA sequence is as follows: TGCAGTGCTCGAGATCGAACCGGTGGCTACACCTTC.